This T cell receptor (beta chain) was found in a study of T cell repertoires in cytomegalovirus infection (dated by TCRdb to between 2018 and 2020). Background on the whole study: Donor HLA type was relevant to the analysis, because carriage of CMV infection together with the matching HLA type was indicated by public TCR beta signatures.

Sequencing took place on an Illumina HiSeq 1500. Using fastp at Q25 and MiXCR, TCRdb reprocessed the public reads and kept productive beta chains. When rows share a CDR3 protein, they turn into one entry using the most common DNA and genes. Across this sample there are roughly 120,000 distinct CDR3 sequences, with 9.5% to 13% seen only once. The ten largest clones represent around a third of the sample. This clonotype was counted ten times or more. Its antigen target is currently unknown. There are no base qualities to consult, and no much larger clone falls within one base. At the junction V is shortened by 6 bases and J by 2 bases; bases outside the gene matches: 12. CDR1 SEHNR and CDR2 FQNEAQ were looked up in the germline V gene (reference sequence). The CDR3 numbers 17 residues from cysteine through phenylalanine. Of the read, only the CDR3 DNA is kept; its 51 bases are in frame from base 1. Overall results and qualifications from the work: Cumulative frequency of public TCR beta family members discriminated carriers of CMV infection plus the relevant HLA type in this cohort and an independent approximately 400-donor cohort. In the ex vivo response, HLA-C-restricted CMV-specific TCR beta clonotypes were dominant, and in two of eight donors the single most frequent clonotype came from this HLA-C-restricted group.

The rearranged chain carries TRBV7-9 and TRBJ1-1; TRBD1 agrees with 10 junctional bases. Sequencing was performed on PBMCs, sequenced either directly or after in vitro stimulation (not recorded which). The TCR comes from a human donor in good health (CMV status not recorded). Some clones in this sample may be carry-over from other donors' samples. The nucleotides are TGTGCCAGCAGTTTATCCGGGACAGGGGTCCCAAACACTGAAGCTTTCTTT. Translated, this is CASSLSGTGVPNTEAFF.